One and the same sample provided the 21 T cell receptor beta chains below, sequenced in a study of control samples from healthy donors and cancer patients. Generated by immunoSEQ multiplex PCR, the TCRdb table keeps only in-frame clones and is missing some. Of some 150,000 clones listed, around 93% were seen once; the top ten hold roughly 4%. Sample: blood. Receptors originate from a woman in her fifties or sixties in good health.

V and J are TRBV10-3 and TRBJ2-2, with D perhaps matching TRBD2 (5 bases). Germline V gene lookup returns CDR1 ENHRY and CDR2 SYGVKD. This CDR3 region has 15 residues. V lost 9 bases to trimming and J lost 5 bases, with 19 bases between them. The CDR3, as DNA: TGTGCCATATCCTACCCGGGGTCGGGGACCGGGGAGCTGTTTTTT. This encodes CAISYPGSGTGELFF.

V usage is TRBV25-1 and J usage is TRBJ1-5, with TRBD1 matching over 8 bases. The trim removed 4 bases at V and 4 bases at J, leaving 3 bases unmatched. The CDR3 is 14 residues long. CDR1 MGHDK and CDR2 SYGVNS come from the germline V gene. The chain's CDR3 is CASSVTGGNQPQHF. The DNA for the CDR3 is TGTGCCAGCAGTGTAACAGGGGGAAATCAGCCCCAGCATTTT.

This CDR3 reads CASSSEGGPNTGELFF. In DNA form, the CDR3 reads TGTGCCAGCAGCTCCGAAGGGGGCCCGAACACCGGGGAGCTGTTTTTT. The chain recombines TRBV9 with TRBJ2-2; 7 nucleotides agree with TRBD1. Germline CDR1 reads SGDLS; CDR2 reads YYNGEE. This CDR3 has 16 amino acids. V shed 4 bases, J shed 0 bases, and the junction held 6 bases outside the gene matches.

The chain uses TRBV6-2 or TRBV6-3 and TRBJ1-1, with a weak D call TRBD1 (6 bases). CDR1 is MNHEY, CDR2 SVGEGT, per germline. V dropped 6 bases and J dropped 5 bases, with 13 bases sitting between them. The CDR3 runs 13 residues. CDR3 coding DNA: TGTGCCAGCAGCCGTAACAGGGTTACTGAAGCTTTCTTT. It encodes CASSRNRVTEAFF.

The chain couples TRBV7-2 to TRBJ1-2, with D tentatively TRBD1 (5 bases). The CDR3 extends over 12 amino acids. Between the trimmed V and J ends, which lost 7 bases and 8 bases, there was a span of 14 bases. Per germline, CDR1 SGHTA and CDR2 FQGNSA. The CDR3 loop is CASNQGSGGYTF. Written as DNA, the CDR3 is TGTGCCAGCAATCAGGGCTCGGGGGGCTACACCTTC.

CDR3 sequence: CARSLAASGGAGDSNEQFF. For the CDR3, the DNA is TGTGCCAGAAGCTTGGCGGCTAGCGGGGGGGCCGGGGACTCCAATGAGCAGTTCTTC. The chain couples TRBV5-3 to TRBJ2-1, with TRBD2 matching 12 bases. TRBV5-3 is labeled an ORF, and its function is uncertain. CDR3 size: 19 residues. Trimming took 0 bases from V and 6 from J; bases not matched to a gene: 13.

The chain links TRBV7-3 to TRBJ1-2, with D unresolved. The germline V gene has CDR1 SGHTA and CDR2 FQGTGA. The length of the CDR3 is 13 residues. Trimming cost V 5 bases and J 7 bases, with 14 bases left between them. The CDR3 nucleotides are TGTGCCAGCAGCGAAACACCGCCCGGTGGCTACACCTTC. It encodes CASSETPPGGYTF.

The rearrangement uses TRBV11-2 and TRBJ1-3; weak D call: TRBD1 (6 bases). Germline CDR1 and CDR2: SGHAT and FQNNGV. The CDR3 extends over 16 amino acids. The V gene lost 5 bases and the J gene lost 0 bases, with 14 bases spanning the gap. CDR3 loop: CASSLGEGVSGNTIYF. In nucleotides, the CDR3 is TGTGCCAGCAGCCTAGGGGAGGGGGTCTCTGGAAACACCATATATTTT.

This chain uses TRBV5-1 with TRBJ1-2; 8 positions match TRBD1. This CDR3 is built from 13 residues. The germline CDR1 and CDR2 sequences are SGHRS and YFSETQ. J was trimmed by 8 bases and V by 4 bases; bases with no gene match: 7. CDR3: CASSPTTGEGYTF. The CDR3 DNA reads as TGCGCCAGCAGCCCCACGACAGGGGAAGGCTACACCTTC.

The genes are TRBV6-2 or TRBV6-3 and TRBJ1-2; perhaps TRBD1 as D (6 bases). The V end was cut by 5 bases, the J end by 6 bases, with 22 bases between. The CDR3 has 16 amino acids. The germline V gene has CDR1 MNHEY and CDR2 SVGEGT. CDR3 nucleotides: TGTGCCAGCAGTCATACAGGGTCGGGAACTATCGATGGCTACACCTTC. This codes for CASSHTGSGTIDGYTF.

The chain recombines TRBV10-3 with TRBJ2-5; D not certain. This CDR3 contains 13 residues. Germline V CDR1 and CDR2: ENHRY, SYGVKD. Trimming cost V 6 bases and J 4 bases, with 12 bases left between them. The DNA for the CDR3 is TGTGCCATCAGCCTCCGACCGGGAGAGACCCAGTACTTC. It specifies CAISLRPGETQYF.

This clone has only a few counts. This chain connects TRBV7-3 to TRBJ1-2; D call uncertain. V lost 1 base and J lost 6, with 12 bases in between. This CDR3 contains 14 residues. Per germline, CDR1 SGHTA and CDR2 FQGTGA. Here the CDR3 reads CASSLNTMGNGYTF. The CDR3 nucleotides read TGTGCCAGCAGCTTAAATACTATGGGAAATGGCTACACCTTC. Full variable domain (outside the CDR3, taken from reference TRBV7-3 and TRBJ1-2): GAGVSQTPSNKVTEKGKYVELRCDPISGHTALYWYRQSLGQGPEFLIYFQGTGAADDSGLPNDRFFAVRPEGSVSTLKIQRTERGDSAVYLCASSLNTMGNGYTFGSGTRLTVV.

The chain recombines TRBV7-2 with TRBJ1-5; D is perhaps TRBD1 (5 bases). Germline CDR1 is SGHTA and CDR2 is FQGNSA. This CDR3 spans 14 amino acids. V gave up 5 bases and J gave up 3 bases, with 11 bases separating them. The CDR3 sequence: CASSLGGDNQPQHF. CDR3 sequence (DNA): TGTGCCAGCAGCCTCGGAGGGGACAATCAGCCCCAGCATTTT.

The count of this clone is one. This chain connects TRBV27 to TRBJ1-1; possible D gene TRBD1, 6 bases. Germline V lookup: CDR1 MNHEY, CDR2 SMNVEV (reference sequence). CDR3 length: 19 amino acids. V was clipped by 6 bases and J by 1 base, with 27 bases between them. This CDR3 is CASRRLLGGRGSKNTEAFF. The CDR3 coding sequence is TGTGCCAGCAGGAGACTTTTAGGGGGGAGGGGATCCAAGAACACTGAAGCTTTCTTT.

The chain employs TRBV7-2 and TRBJ1-2; no reliable D call. The V gene lost 5 bases and the J gene lost 5 bases, with 6 bases spanning the gap. There are 11 residues in the CDR3. From germline, CDR1 is SGHTA and CDR2 FQGNSA. Here the CDR3 DNA reads TGTGCCAGCAGCCCGGTTTATGGCTACACCTTC. It encodes CASSPVYGYTF.

This clone was seen a single time. This chain uses TRBV9 with TRBJ2-5; no clear D. CDR1 is SGDLS, CDR2 YYNGEE, per germline. The CDR3 length is 12 residues. V gave up 3 bases and J gave up 3 bases, with 6 bases separating them. CDR3 bases: TGTGCCAGCAGCGCCCAAGAAGAGACCCAGTACTTC. Its protein is CASSAQEETQYF.

The V and J genes are TRBV7-2 and TRBJ1-1; 7 bases match TRBD1. J was trimmed by 0 bases and V by 5 bases; bases with no gene match: 3. CDR1 is SGHTA, CDR2 FQGNSA, per germline. This CDR3 is built from 14 residues. In nucleotides, the CDR3 is TGTGCCAGCAGCCCAGGGGGTGTGAACACTGAAGCTTTCTTT. It yields the protein CASSPGGVNTEAFF.

V usage is TRBV18 and J usage is TRBJ2-1; TRBD2 matches at 10 bases. Germline V gives CDR1 KGHSH, CDR2 LQKENI. V lost 1 base to trimming and J lost 8 bases; unmatched junction nucleotides: 5. CDR3 size: 15 residues. CDR3: CASSPQSGGAHEQFF. CDR3 nucleotide sequence: TGTGCCAGCTCACCACAGAGCGGGGGGGCTCATGAGCAGTTCTTC.

The CDR3 loop is CAYQGVDTEAFF. CDR3 in DNA: TGTGCATATCAGGGGGTCGACACTGAAGCTTTCTTT. The gene calls are TRBV7-9 and TRBJ1-1, with 7 nucleotides matching TRBD1. This CDR3 spans 12 amino acids. CDR1 and CDR2 (germline): SEHNR, FQNEAQ (reference sequence).

The chain is built from TRBV19 and TRBJ2-1, with D maybe TRBD2 (5 bases). This CDR3 has 15 residues. Looked up from germline, CDR1 is LNHDA and CDR2 is SQIVND (reference sequence). Trimming pared 7 bases from V and 0 bases from J, leaving 13 bases between. CDR3 in amino acids: CASIPTGSSYNEQFF. Here the CDR3 DNA reads TGTGCCAGTATCCCCACTGGGAGCTCCTACAATGAGCAGTTCTTC.

The chain employs TRBV27 and TRBJ1-2; tentative D call: TRBD1 (5 bases). The CDR3 runs 13 residues. The germline gives CDR1 MNHEY, CDR2 SMNVEV (reference sequence). V lost 0 bases and J lost 7, with 9 bases in between. The CDR3 region has the DNA TGTGCCAGCAGTTTATCGGGTAGGGGTGGCTACACCTTC. Encoded protein: CASSLSGRGGYTF.